The clone carrying this T cell receptor beta chain was counted between two and nine times. Its antigen is not identified. This entry is derived from a study of T-cell reconstitution after alpha-beta-depleted transplantation in children. The study's findings and limits: After one year, T-cell counts and TCRbeta diversity mostly came from new T cells.

Construction of the TCRbeta library involved unique molecular identifiers. TCRdb processed the PCR reads anew with MiXCR; each CDR3 protein has one entry. The table shows about 350,000 distinct CDR3 sequences, with around 15% occurring only once. The germline V gene has CDR1 MGHRA and CDR2 YSYEKL. The CDR3 sequence is 17 residues long. J was trimmed by 2 bases and V by 0 bases; bases with no gene match: 8. The chain recombines TRBV4-1 with TRBJ1-1, with TRBD1 identical over 8 bases. Specimen: PBMCs, mostly from graft donor cells, collected 360 days after TCRalphabeta/CD19-depleted stem cell transplant. The clonotype was recovered from a male patient between 2 and 10 years old who had a stem cell transplant for acute lymphoblastic leukemia, so the T cells may come from the graft donor. In nucleotides, the CDR3 is TGCGCCAGCAGCCAAGATTGGGGGGACAGGTCTAACACTGAAGCTTTCTTT. Translated, it gives CASSQDWGDRSNTEAFF.